This T cell receptor (beta chain) was recorded in a study of shared clonotypes between healthy human individuals. About the study: Ranging from 18 to 49 in age, donors were two women and a few men.

Deep level was the assay's run setting. TCRdb's table, derived via immunoSEQ multiplex PCR, lists solely in-frame clones and lacks some. Seen here are 400,000 to 600,000 clones, roughly 85% observed once, and the top ten hold around 13%. Germline V gives CDR1 MDHEN, CDR2 SYDVKM. The CDR3 contains 13 residues. V was cut by 8 bases and J by 0 bases, with 8 bases left in between. The V gene is TRBV28, the J gene TRBJ1-5; D is uncertain. The sequence derives from a woman in her thirties or forties in good health. Some clones in this sample may be carry-over from other donors' samples. What was sequenced was PBMCs. The CDR3 DNA follows: TGTGCCAGCGGCAGCTATAGCAATCAGCCCCAGCATTTT. Translated: CASGSYSNQPQHF.